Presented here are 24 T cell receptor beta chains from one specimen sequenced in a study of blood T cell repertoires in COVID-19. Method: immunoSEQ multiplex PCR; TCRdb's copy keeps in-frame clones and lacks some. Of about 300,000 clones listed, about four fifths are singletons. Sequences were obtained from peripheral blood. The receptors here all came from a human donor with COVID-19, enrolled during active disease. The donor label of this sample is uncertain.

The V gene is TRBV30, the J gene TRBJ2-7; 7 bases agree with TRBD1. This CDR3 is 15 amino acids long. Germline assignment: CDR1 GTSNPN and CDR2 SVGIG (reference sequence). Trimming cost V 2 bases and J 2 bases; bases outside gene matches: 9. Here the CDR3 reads CAWSTGTALTYEQYF. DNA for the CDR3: TGTGCCTGGAGTACGGGGACAGCCCTAACCTACGAGCAGTACTTC. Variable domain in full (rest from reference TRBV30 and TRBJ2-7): SQTIHQWPATLVQPVGSPLSLECTVEGTSNPNLYWYRQAAGRGLQLLFYSVGIGQISSEVPQNLSASRPQDRQFILSSKKLLLSDSGFYLCAWSTGTALTYEQYFGPGTRLTVT.

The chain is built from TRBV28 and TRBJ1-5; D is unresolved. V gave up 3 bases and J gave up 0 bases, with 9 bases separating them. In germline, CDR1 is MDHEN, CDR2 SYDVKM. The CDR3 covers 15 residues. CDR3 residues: CASSLRGYSNQPQHF. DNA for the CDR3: TGTGCCAGCAGTTTGAGAGGATATAGCAATCAGCCCCAGCATTTT.

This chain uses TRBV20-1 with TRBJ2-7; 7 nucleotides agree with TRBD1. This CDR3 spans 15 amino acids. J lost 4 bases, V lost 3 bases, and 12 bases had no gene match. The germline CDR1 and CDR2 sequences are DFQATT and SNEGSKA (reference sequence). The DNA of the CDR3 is TGCAGTGCTAGTGGGGACCCCAGCAGGGGGTACGAGCAGTACTTC. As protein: CSASGDPSRGYEQYF.

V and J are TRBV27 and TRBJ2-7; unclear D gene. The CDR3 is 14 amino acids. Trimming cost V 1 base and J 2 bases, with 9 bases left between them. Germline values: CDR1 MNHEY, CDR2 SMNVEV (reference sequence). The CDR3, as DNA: TGTGCCAGCAGTTTATTTTCCACACCCTACGAGCAGTACTTC. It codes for CASSLFSTPYEQYF.

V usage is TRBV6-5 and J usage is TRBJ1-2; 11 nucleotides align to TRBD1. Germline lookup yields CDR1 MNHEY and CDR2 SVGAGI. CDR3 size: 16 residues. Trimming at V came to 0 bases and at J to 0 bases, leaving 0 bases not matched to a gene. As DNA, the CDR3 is TGTGCCAGCAGTTACTCGGGACAGGGGGCTAACTATGGCTACACCTTC. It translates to CASSYSGQGANYGYTF.

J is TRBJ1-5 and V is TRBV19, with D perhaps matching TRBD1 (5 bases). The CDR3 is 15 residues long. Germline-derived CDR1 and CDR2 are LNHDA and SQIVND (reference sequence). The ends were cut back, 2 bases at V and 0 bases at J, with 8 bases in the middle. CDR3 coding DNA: TGTGCCAGTAGTATACCCAGGGTTAGCAATCAGCCCCAGCATTTT. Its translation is CASSIPRVSNQPQHF.

The CDR3 DNA is TGTGCCAGCAGCTCAAATAGCGGGAGGGACTACGAGCAGTACTTC. This gives the protein CASSSNSGRDYEQYF. V usage is TRBV11-3 and J usage is TRBJ2-7, with 11 bases lining up with TRBD2. J lost 3 bases, V lost 4 bases, and 5 bases had no gene match. There are 15 residues in the CDR3. Germline V gene lookup returns CDR1 SGHNT and CDR2 YENEEA.

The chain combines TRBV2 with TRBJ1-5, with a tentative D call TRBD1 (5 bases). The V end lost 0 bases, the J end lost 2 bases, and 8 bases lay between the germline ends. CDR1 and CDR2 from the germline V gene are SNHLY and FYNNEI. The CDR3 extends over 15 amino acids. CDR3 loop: CASSEARGGNQPQHF. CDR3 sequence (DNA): TGTGCCAGCAGTGAAGCGCGGGGGGGCAATCAGCCCCAGCATTTT.

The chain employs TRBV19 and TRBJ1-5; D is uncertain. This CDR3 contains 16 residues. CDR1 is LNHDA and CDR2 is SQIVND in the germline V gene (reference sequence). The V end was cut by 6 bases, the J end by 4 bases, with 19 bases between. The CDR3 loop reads CASSEMVAAVNQPQHF. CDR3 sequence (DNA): TGTGCCAGTAGCGAGATGGTGGCGGCCGTTAATCAGCCCCAGCATTTT.

CDR3 loop: CSVAQAGPSGNTIYF. The CDR3 DNA follows: TGCAGCGTTGCACAGGCAGGACCCTCTGGAAACACCATATATTTT. The J gene is TRBJ1-3, the V gene TRBV29-1; D may be TRBD1 (5 bases). V gave up 4 bases and J gave up 0 bases, with 13 bases separating them. CDR1 SQVTM and CDR2 ANQGSEA come from the germline V gene. The CDR3 has 15 amino acids. Full variable domain (outside the CDR3, taken from reference TRBV29-1 and TRBJ1-3): SAVISQKPSRDICQRGTSLTIQCQVDSQVTMMFWYRQQPGQSLTLIATANQGSEATYESGFVIDKFPISRPNLTFSTLTVSNMSPEDSSIYLCSVAQAGPSGNTIYFGEGSWLTVV.

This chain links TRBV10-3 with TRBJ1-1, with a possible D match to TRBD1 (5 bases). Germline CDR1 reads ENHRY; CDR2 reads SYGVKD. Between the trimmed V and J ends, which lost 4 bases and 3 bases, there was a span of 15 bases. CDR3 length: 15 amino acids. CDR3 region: CAISATGGPDTEAFF. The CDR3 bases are TGTGCCATCAGTGCTACAGGAGGGCCGGACACTGAAGCTTTCTTT.

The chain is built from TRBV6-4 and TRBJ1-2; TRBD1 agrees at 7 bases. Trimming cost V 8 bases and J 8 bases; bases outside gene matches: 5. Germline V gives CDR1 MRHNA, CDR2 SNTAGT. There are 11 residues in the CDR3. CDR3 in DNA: TGTGCCAGCCGACAGGGAGAAGGCTACACCTTC. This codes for CASRQGEGYTF.

CDR3 in DNA: TGTGCCAGCAGTTTACAGGGGCAGGTGCCTGAAGCTTTCTTT. It codes for CASSLQGQVPEAFF. V gene TRBV6-5 combines with J gene TRBJ1-1; 7 bases fit TRBD1. V lost 4 bases and J lost 6; bases outside the gene matches: 8. From germline, CDR1 is MNHEY and CDR2 SVGAGI. This CDR3 is built from 14 residues.

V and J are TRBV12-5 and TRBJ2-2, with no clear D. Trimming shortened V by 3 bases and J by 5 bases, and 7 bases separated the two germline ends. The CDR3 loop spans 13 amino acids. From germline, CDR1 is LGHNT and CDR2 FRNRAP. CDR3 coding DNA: TGTGCTAGTGGTTTACTCCCGACCGGGGAGCTGTTTTTT. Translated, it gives CASGLLPTGELFF.

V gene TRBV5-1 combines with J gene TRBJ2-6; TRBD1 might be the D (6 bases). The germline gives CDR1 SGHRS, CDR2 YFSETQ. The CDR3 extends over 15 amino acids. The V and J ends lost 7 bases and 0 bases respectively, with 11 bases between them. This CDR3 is CASGPTGSGANVLTF. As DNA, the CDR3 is TGCGCCAGCGGGCCGACAGGCTCTGGGGCCAACGTCCTGACTTTC.

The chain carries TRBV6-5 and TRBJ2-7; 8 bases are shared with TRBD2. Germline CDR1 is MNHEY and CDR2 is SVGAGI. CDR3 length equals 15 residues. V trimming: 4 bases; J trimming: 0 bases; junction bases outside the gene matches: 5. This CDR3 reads CASSLAGPSSYEQYF. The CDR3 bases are TGTGCCAGCAGTTTAGCGGGGCCGAGCTCCTACGAGCAGTACTTC.

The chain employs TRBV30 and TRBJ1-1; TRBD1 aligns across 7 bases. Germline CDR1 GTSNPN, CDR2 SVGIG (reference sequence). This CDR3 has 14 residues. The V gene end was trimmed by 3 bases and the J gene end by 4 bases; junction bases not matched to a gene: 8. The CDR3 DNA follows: TGTGCCTGGAGGACTTCGACAGGGTCCACTGAAGCTTTCTTT. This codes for CAWRTSTGSTEAFF.

The CDR3 region has the DNA TGTGCCAGCAGCCTGGGGACAGGGGGCTATGGCTACACCTTC. It is translated as CASSLGTGGYGYTF. The chain joins TRBV7-3 to TRBJ1-2; 11 nucleotides agree with TRBD1. Per the germline V gene, CDR1 is SGHTA and CDR2 is FQGTGA. V gave up 5 bases and J gave up 4 bases; unmatched junction bases: 3. The CDR3 extends over 14 amino acids.

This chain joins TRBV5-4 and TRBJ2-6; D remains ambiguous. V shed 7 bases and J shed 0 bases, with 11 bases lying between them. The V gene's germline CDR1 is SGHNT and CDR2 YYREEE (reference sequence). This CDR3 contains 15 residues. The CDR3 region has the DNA TGTGCCAGCTCCAGACTCGGCTCTGGGGCCAACGTCCTGACTTTC. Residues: CASSRLGSGANVLTF.

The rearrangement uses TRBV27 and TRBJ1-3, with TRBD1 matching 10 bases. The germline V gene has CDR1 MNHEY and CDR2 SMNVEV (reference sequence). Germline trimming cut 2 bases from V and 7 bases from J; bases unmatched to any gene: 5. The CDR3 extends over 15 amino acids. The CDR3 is CASSLSRTGGNTIYF. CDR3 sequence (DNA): TGTGCCAGCAGTTTAAGCCGGACAGGGGGTAACACCATATATTTT.

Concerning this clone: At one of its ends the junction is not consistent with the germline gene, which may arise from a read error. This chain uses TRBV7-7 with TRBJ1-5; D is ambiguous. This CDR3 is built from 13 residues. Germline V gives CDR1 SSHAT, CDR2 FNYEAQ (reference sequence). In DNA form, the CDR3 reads TGTGCTAGCAGCTTGGATCGGGATCAGCCCCAGCATTTT. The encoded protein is CASSLDRDQPQHF.

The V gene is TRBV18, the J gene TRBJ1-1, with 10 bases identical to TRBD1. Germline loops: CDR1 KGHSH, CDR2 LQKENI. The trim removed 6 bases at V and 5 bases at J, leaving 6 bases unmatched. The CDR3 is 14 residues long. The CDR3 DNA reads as TGTGCCAGCTCGACGGGACAGGGGAGAACTGAAGCTTTCTTT. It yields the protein CASSTGQGRTEAFF.

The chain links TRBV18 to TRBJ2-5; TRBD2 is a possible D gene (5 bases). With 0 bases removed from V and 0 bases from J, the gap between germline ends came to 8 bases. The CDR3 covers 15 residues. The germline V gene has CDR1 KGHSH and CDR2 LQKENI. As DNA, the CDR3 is TGTGCCAGCTCACCACCGGCGGGTAACCAAGAGACCCAGTACTTC. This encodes CASSPPAGNQETQYF.

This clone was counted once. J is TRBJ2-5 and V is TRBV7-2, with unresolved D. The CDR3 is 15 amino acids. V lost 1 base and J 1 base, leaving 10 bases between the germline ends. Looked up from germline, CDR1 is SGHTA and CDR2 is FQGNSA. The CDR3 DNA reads TGTGCCAGCAGCTTAGGAGCCTACCGCCAAGAGACCCAGTACTTC. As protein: CASSLGAYRQETQYF.